The clone carrying this T cell receptor (beta chain) was observed at least ten times. This record belongs to a study of T-cell reconstitution after alpha-beta-depleted transplantation in children. The TCRbeta library was prepared with unique molecular identifiers. In TCRdb, the PCR reads were re-called with MiXCR into one record per CDR3 protein. The profile shows hundreds of thousands of distinct CDR3 sequences, approximately 12% of them singletons. This sequence originates from a human donor who donated a stem cell graft to a child with Fanconi anemia. The specimen comprised PBMCs, sampled from the stem cell graft.

Written as DNA, the CDR3 is TGCAGCGTAGACAGGGGACCTCCCTATGGCTACACCTTC. This encodes CSVDRGPPYGYTF. This chain connects TRBV29-1 to TRBJ1-2, with 8 positions matching TRBD1. Germline lookup yields CDR1 SQVTM and CDR2 ANQGSEA. This CDR3 is 13 amino acids long. Trimming cost V 6 bases and J 4 bases; bases outside gene matches: 7.